This T cell receptor beta chain emerged from a study of monozygotic twins with inflammatory bowel disease. Germline CDR1 MNHEY, CDR2 SMNVEV (reference sequence). The CDR3 loop spans 16 amino acids. With regard to this clonotype: What it binds is not known.

Investigators made cDNA in eight separate reactions per sample. UMIs with a 6-nucleotide sample barcode were added by template switching. One entry per CDR3 protein, without DNA, is what TCRdb gives after re-calling the 5' RACE reads. This sample contains over 350,000 distinct CDR3 sequences. Overall study results and limits: Concordant and discordant twins showed no difference in repertoire similarity, possibly from limited power. Twins with IBD had fewer clonotypes in common with others than healthy twins, particularly during disease activity.

The gene calls are TRBV27 and TRBJ2-5; TCRdb's D call of TRBD2 is untestable without DNA. The TCR was taken from a human donor with ulcerative colitis or Crohn's disease, or a healthy co-twin of an affected twin (not recorded which). The sample was blood. CDR3 region: CASRRLAGVLRETQYF.